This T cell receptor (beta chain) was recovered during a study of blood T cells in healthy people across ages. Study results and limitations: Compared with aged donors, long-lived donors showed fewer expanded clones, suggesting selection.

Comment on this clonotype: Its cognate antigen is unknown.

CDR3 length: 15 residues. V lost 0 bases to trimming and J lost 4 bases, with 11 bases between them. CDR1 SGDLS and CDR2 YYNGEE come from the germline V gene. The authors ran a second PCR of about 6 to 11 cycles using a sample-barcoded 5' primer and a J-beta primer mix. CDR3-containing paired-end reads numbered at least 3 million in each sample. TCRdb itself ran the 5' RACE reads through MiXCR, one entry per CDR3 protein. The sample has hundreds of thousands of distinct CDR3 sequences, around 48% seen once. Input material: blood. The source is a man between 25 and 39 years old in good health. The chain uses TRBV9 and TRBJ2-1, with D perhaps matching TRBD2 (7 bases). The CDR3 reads CASSVGAGAYNEQFF. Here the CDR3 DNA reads TGTGCCAGCAGCGTAGGCGCGGGGGCTTACAATGAGCAGTTCTTC. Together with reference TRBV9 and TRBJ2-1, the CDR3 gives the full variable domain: DSGVTQTPKHLITATGQRVTLRCSPRSGDLSVYWYQQSLDQGLQFLIQYYNGEERAKGNILERFSAQQFPDLHSELNLSSLELGDSALYFCASSVGAGAYNEQFFGPGTRLTVL.